Below, one T cell receptor (beta chain) is given with its context. The CDR3 contains 15 residues. From germline, CDR1 is LNHDA and CDR2 SQIVND (reference sequence). Trimming removed 1 base at V and 2 bases at J, with 11 bases between. In the study's own analysis: How many nucleated cells were present was estimated from reference gene primer amplification. Measured with immunoSEQ multiplex PCR; TCRdb has only the in-frame clones, and not every one. V, J and clone size reflect that table, while D and trimming were determined from the DNA. The sample gives around 190,000 clones, 82% of which show up once; 7.8% is in the top ten. The sample is drawn from a study of blood T cell repertoires in COVID-19. One Seattle source followed patients from active infection through their disease course.

This sequence was found in an older woman with COVID-19, enrolled during active disease. The sample was peripheral blood. The V and J genes are TRBV19 and TRBJ1-1; D uncertain. DNA for the CDR3: TGTGCCAGTAGTATAGTGGGGTCGGGAAACACTGAAGCTTTCTTT. Its translation is CASSIVGSGNTEAFF.